The T cell receptor beta chain under discussion was sequenced for a study of shared clonotypes between healthy human individuals. Libraries were prepared by immunoSEQ multiplex PCR; TCRdb keeps only in-frame clonotypes and omits some of them. Of fewer than 1.8 million clones detected, approximately 98.5% appear once; the ten largest clones hold approximately 0.38%. Germline-derived CDR1 and CDR2 are SGHVS and FQNEAQ. The CDR3 totals 16 residues. V was shortened by 4 bases and J by 3 bases, with 15 bases between the two germline ends. The sequence came from a man aged 30 to 39 in good health. Sequenced input: naive CD4+ T cells sorted from blood. The subset is: CD45RA+ positively selected. The rearrangement links TRBV7-8 to TRBJ1-4; possible D gene TRBD1, 5 bases. The CDR3: CASSSRGAVANEKLFF. The CDR3, as DNA: TGTGCCAGCAGCTCCCGGGGCGCGGTAGCTAATGAAAAACTGTTTTTT.